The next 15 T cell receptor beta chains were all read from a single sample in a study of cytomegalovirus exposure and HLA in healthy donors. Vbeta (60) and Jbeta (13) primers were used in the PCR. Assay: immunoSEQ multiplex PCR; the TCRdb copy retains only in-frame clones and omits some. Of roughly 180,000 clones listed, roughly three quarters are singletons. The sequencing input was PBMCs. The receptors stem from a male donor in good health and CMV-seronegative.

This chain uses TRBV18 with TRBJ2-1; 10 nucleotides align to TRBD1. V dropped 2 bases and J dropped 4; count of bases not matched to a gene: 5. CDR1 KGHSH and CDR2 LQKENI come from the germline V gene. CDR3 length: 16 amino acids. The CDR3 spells CASSPSRTGGYNEQFF. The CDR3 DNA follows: TGTGCCAGCTCACCATCTCGGACAGGGGGTTACAATGAGCAGTTCTTC.

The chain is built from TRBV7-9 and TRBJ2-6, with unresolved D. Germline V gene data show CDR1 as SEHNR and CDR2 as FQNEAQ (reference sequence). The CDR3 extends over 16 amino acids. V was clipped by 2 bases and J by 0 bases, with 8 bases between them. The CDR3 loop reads CASSLTPSSGANVLTF. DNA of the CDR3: TGTGCCAGCAGCTTAACGCCGAGCTCTGGGGCCAACGTCCTGACTTTC.

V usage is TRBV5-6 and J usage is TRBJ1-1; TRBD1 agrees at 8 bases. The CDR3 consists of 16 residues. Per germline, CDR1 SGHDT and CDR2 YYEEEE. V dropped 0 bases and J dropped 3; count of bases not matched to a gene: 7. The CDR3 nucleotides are TGTGCCAGCAGCTTGGACGGACAGGGCCTACACACTGAAGCTTTCTTT. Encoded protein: CASSLDGQGLHTEAFF. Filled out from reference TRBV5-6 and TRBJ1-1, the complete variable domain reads DAGVTQSPTHLIKTRGQQVTLRCSPKSGHDTVSWYQQALGQGPQFIFQYYEEEERQRGNFPDRFSGHQFPNYSSELNVNALLLGDSALYLCASSLDGQGLHTEAFFGQGTRLTVV.

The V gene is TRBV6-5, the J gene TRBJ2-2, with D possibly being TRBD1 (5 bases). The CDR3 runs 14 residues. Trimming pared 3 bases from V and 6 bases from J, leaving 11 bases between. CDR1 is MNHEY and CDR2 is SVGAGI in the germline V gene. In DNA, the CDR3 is TGTGCCAGCAGTTATTATACAGGATCCGGGGAGCTGTTTTTT. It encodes CASSYYTGSGELFF.

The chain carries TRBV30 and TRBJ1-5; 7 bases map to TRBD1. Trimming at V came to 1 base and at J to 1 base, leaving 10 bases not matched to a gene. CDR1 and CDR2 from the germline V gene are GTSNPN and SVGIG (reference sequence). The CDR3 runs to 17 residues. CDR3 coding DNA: TGTGCCTGGAGTGCCGGAAGGGGGCGAGGGAGCAATCAGCCCCAGCATTTT. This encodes CAWSAGRGRGSNQPQHF.

CDR3 region: CASSSYLTLAGEDTQYF. DNA for the CDR3: TGTGCCAGCAGCTCCTACCTGACACTAGCGGGAGAAGATACGCAGTATTTT. The gene calls are TRBV28 and TRBJ2-3; 11 bases agree with TRBD2. With 6 bases clipped from V and 5 bases from J, the junction kept 13 bases outside the gene matches. The CDR3 totals 17 residues. Per germline, CDR1 MDHEN and CDR2 SYDVKM. The whole variable domain, remainder taken from reference TRBV28 and TRBJ2-3, is DVKVTQSSRYLVKRTGEKVFLECVQDMDHENMFWYRQDPGLGLRLIYFSYDVKMKEKGDIPEGYSVSREKKERFSLILESASTNQTSMYLCASSSYLTLAGEDTQYFGPGTRLTVL.

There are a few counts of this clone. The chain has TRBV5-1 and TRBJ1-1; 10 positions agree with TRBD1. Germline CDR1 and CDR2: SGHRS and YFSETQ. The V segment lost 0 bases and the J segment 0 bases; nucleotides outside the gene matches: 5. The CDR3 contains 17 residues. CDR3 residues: CASSLAGQGRLNTEAFF. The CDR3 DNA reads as TGCGCCAGCAGCTTGGCGGGACAGGGGCGCCTGAACACTGAAGCTTTCTTT.

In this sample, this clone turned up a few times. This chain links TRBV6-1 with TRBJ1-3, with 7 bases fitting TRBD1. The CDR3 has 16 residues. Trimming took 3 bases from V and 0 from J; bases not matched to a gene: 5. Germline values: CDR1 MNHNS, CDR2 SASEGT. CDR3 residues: CASSEGDSSSGNTIYF. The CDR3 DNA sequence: TGTGCCAGCAGTGAGGGGGACAGCTCCTCTGGAAACACCATATATTTT.

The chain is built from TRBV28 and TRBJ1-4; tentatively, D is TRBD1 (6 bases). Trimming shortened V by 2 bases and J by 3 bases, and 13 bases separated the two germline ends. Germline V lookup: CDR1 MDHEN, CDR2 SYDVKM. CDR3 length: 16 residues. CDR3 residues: CASSLGYTGPNEKLFF. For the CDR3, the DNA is TGTGCCAGCAGTTTAGGTTATACAGGGCCTAATGAAAAACTGTTTTTT.

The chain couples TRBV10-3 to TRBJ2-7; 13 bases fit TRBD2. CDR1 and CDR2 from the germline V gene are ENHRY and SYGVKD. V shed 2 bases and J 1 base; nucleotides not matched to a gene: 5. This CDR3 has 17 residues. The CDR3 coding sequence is TGTGCCATCAGTGAGGGACTAGCGGGAGAGAGATCCTACGAGCAGTACTTC. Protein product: CAISEGLAGERSYEQYF.

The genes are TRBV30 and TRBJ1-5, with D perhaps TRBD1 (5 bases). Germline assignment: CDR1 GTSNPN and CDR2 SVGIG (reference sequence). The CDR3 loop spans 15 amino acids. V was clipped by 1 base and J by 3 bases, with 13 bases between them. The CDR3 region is CAWSDRFLLNQPQHF. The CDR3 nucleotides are TGTGCCTGGAGTGACAGGTTCTTACTCAATCAGCCCCAGCATTTT.

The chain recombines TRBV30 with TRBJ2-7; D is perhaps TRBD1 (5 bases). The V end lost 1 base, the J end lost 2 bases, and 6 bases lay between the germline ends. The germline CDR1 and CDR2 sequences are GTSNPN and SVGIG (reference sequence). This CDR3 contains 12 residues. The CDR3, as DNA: TGTGCCTGGAGTGGACAGACCTACGAGCAGTACTTC. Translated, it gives CAWSGQTYEQYF.

The CDR3 DNA is TGTGCCAGCAGTAGAGGGTGGACTGAAGCTTTCTTT. Translation gives CASSRGWTEAFF. J is TRBJ1-1 and V is TRBV28; no definite D call. This CDR3 spans 12 amino acids. From germline, CDR1 is MDHEN and CDR2 SYDVKM. The V end lost 5 bases, the J end lost 5 bases, and 9 bases lay between the germline ends.

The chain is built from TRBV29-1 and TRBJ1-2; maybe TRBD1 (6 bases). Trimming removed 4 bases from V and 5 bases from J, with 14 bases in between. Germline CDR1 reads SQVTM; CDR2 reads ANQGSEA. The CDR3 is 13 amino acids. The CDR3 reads CSVATGSSYGYTF. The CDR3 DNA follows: TGCAGCGTTGCGACAGGCTCATCGTATGGCTACACCTTC. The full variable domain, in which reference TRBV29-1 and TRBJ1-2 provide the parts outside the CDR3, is SAVISQKPSRDICQRGTSLTIQCQVDSQVTMMFWYRQQPGQSLTLIATANQGSEATYESGFVIDKFPISRPNLTFSTLTVSNMSPEDSSIYLCSVATGSSYGYTFGSGTRLTVV.

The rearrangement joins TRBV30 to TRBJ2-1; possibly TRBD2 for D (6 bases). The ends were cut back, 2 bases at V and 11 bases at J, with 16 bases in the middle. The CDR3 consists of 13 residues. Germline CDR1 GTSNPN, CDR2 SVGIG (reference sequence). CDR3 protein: CAWSSGPSVQQFF. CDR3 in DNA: TGTGCCTGGAGTTCCGGGCCTAGCGTACAGCAGTTCTTC.